These 19 T cell receptor beta chains were sequenced from one sample in a study of blood T cells in healthy people across ages. The authors ran a second PCR of roughly 6 to 12 cycles using a sample-barcoded 5' primer and a J-beta primer mix. TCRdb processed the 5' RACE reads anew with MiXCR; each CDR3 protein has one entry. The data hold about a million distinct CDR3 sequences, with 45% to 60% observed a single time. Sequenced sample: blood. These receptors were taken from a woman in her sixties in good health.

The chain is built from TRBV29-1 and TRBJ1-1; D gene ambiguous. The CDR3 covers 13 residues. From germline, CDR1 is SQVTM and CDR2 ANQGSEA. The CDR3 DNA follows: TGCAGTTACCGTTGGGCTCTGGGAGGCGAAGCTTTCTTT. Translated: CSYRWALGGEAFF. The full variable domain, rest sourced from reference TRBV29-1 and TRBJ1-1, is SAVISQKPSRDICQRGTSLTIQCQVDSQVTMMFWYRQQPGQSLTLIATANQGSEATYESGFVIDKFPISRPNLTFSTLTVSNMSPEDSSIYLCSYRWALGGEAFFGQGTRLTVV.

This clonotype was seen a few times. The gene calls are TRBV28 and TRBJ2-7, with D maybe TRBD2 (5 bases). The CDR3 has 15 residues. V was shortened by 1 base and J by 0 bases, with 10 bases between the two germline ends. The germline V gene has CDR1 MDHEN and CDR2 SYDVKM. The CDR3 loop is CASSLSGEPSYEQYF. DNA of the CDR3: TGTGCCAGCAGTTTATCCGGGGAACCCTCCTACGAGCAGTACTTC.

This clonotype was counted a few times. The chain joins TRBV5-1 to TRBJ2-3; TRBD2 agrees at 11 bases. With 1 base clipped from V and 0 bases from J, the junction kept 4 bases outside the gene matches. CDR1 and CDR2 from the germline V gene are SGHRS and YFSETQ. CDR3 length equals 17 residues. This CDR3 is CASSLSRTSGSTDTQYF. The CDR3 DNA sequence: TGCGCCAGCAGCTTGTCCCGGACTAGCGGGAGCACAGATACGCAGTATTTT. Full variable domain (rest looked up from reference TRBV5-1 and TRBJ2-3): KAGVTQTPRYLIKTRGQQVTLSCSPISGHRSVSWYQQTPGQGLQFLFEYFSETQRNKGNFPGRFSGRQFSNSRSEMNVSTLELGDSALYLCASSLSRTSGSTDTQYFGPGTRLTVL.

The V gene is TRBV7-3, the J gene TRBJ2-3; D gene uncertain. This CDR3 spans 14 amino acids. The germline V gene encodes CDR1 SGHTA and CDR2 FQGTGA. V lost 1 base and J lost 6, with 11 bases in between. CDR3 sequence: CASSLRGGGDTQYF. The CDR3 nucleotides are TGTGCCAGCAGCTTAAGAGGCGGCGGTGATACGCAGTATTTT.

The genes are TRBV14 and TRBJ2-2; perhaps TRBD2 as D (6 bases). Trimming left V 4 bases short and J 7 bases short, with 13 bases between. Germline-derived CDR1 and CDR2 are SGHDN and FVKESK. This CDR3 has 14 residues. The CDR3 DNA sequence: TGTGCCAGCAGCCGCACGGGAGAAAGCGGGGAGCTGTTTTTT. Amino acids: CASSRTGESGELFF.

The chain couples TRBV19 to TRBJ1-5; D remains unclear. The length of the CDR3 is 13 residues. Between the trimmed V and J ends, which lost 5 bases and 3 bases, there was a span of 8 bases. Germline CDR1 LNHDA, CDR2 SQIVND (reference sequence). CDR3 residues: CASSQTLNQPQHF. CDR3 DNA sequence: TGTGCCAGTAGTCAGACACTCAATCAGCCCCAGCATTTT.

The rearrangement uses TRBV5-6 and TRBJ2-4; perhaps TRBD2 as D (5 bases). The ends were cut back, 2 bases at V and 10 bases at J, with 16 bases in the middle. The CDR3 has 14 amino acids. CDR1 and CDR2 (germline): SGHDT, YYEEEE. The chain's CDR3 is CASSFLSGNGIQYF. Written as DNA, the CDR3 is TGTGCCAGCAGCTTTTTGTCGGGGAATGGGATTCAGTACTTC.

In its sample, this clonotype was seen a few times. The rearrangement joins TRBV14 to TRBJ2-7, with 8 bases aligning to TRBD1. The CDR3 is 13 amino acids. The junction had 12 bases not matched to a gene; V was cut back by 5 bases and J by 12 bases. The germline V gene encodes CDR1 SGHDN and CDR2 FVKESK. CDR3 DNA: TGTGCCAGCAGCGAAGCCGGGACAGGTCTCTCGTACTTC. Amino acid sequence: CASSEAGTGLSYF.

The J gene is TRBJ2-3, the V gene TRBV6-5; 13 nucleotides align to TRBD2. Trimming cost V 2 bases and J 3 bases; bases outside gene matches: 11. The germline CDR1 and CDR2 sequences are MNHEY and SVGAGI. The CDR3 spans 19 residues. CDR3 region: CASSYLMGTSGMGTDTQYF. In nucleotides, the CDR3 is TGTGCCAGCAGTTACCTCATGGGGACTAGCGGGATGGGTACAGATACGCAGTATTTT.

Regarding this clonotype: At one end the junction does not follow the germline gene, possibly because of a read error. The chain employs TRBV27 and TRBJ2-5; weak D call: TRBD1 (6 bases). The germline gives CDR1 MNHEY, CDR2 SMNVEV (reference sequence). There are 16 residues in the CDR3. The CDR3 loop reads CASSPRVTGSGENQYF. In nucleotides, the CDR3 is TGTGCCAGCAGTCCCCGGGTGACAGGTTCAGGAGAGAACCAGTACTTC.

This clonotype turned up a few times. This chain uses TRBV4-2 with TRBJ2-3; 12 bases are a match to TRBD2. The CDR3 covers 15 residues. Germline loops: CDR1 LGHNA, CDR2 YNFKEQ. J lost 7 bases, V lost 2 bases, and 4 bases had no gene match. Here the CDR3 DNA reads TGTGCCAGCAGCCAACTAGCGGGAGGGCTAAATACGCAGTATTTT. This gives the protein CASSQLAGGLNTQYF.

The rearrangement joins TRBV12-3 or TRBV12-4 to TRBJ2-3; D gene unclear. V was cut by 5 bases and J by 0 bases, with 21 bases left in between. CDR3 length equals 18 residues. CDR3 region: CASSLKFLVAESTDTQYF. CDR3 sequence (DNA): TGTGCCAGCAGTCTAAAGTTTCTAGTGGCGGAAAGCACAGATACGCAGTATTTT.

The rearrangement links TRBV15 to TRBJ2-7; 8 nucleotides match TRBD2. CDR1 is LNHNV, CDR2 YYDKDF, per germline (reference sequence). The CDR3 runs to 15 residues. V lost 5 bases, J lost 5 bases, and 11 bases stayed unmatched. DNA for the CDR3: TGTGCCACCAGCGCTTTGCGGGGGGATCGGAACGAGCAGTACTTC. Translating gives CATSALRGDRNEQYF.

V and J are TRBV4-1 and TRBJ2-1; 10 bases map to TRBD2. V lost 0 bases and J lost 7; bases outside the gene matches: 6. Germline loops: CDR1 MGHRA, CDR2 YSYEKL. The length of the CDR3 is 16 residues. As DNA, the CDR3 is TGCGCCAGCAGCCAAGACGCGACTAGCGGGCCTAATGAGCAGTTCTTC. It encodes CASSQDATSGPNEQFF.

The chain uses TRBV4-3 and TRBJ2-3; D is unclear. There are 15 residues in the CDR3. The V end was cut by 0 bases, the J end by 0 bases, with 7 bases between. From germline, CDR1 is LGHNA and CDR2 YSLEER. The CDR3 here is CASSQDWVSTDTQYF. The CDR3 nucleotides are TGCGCCAGCAGCCAAGATTGGGTTAGCACAGATACGCAGTATTTT.

The rearrangement joins TRBV4-1 to TRBJ1-2; tentative D call: TRBD1 (5 bases). This CDR3 region has 15 residues. CDR1 and CDR2 from the germline V gene are MGHRA and YSYEKL. V lost 1 base to trimming and J lost 8 bases, with 17 bases between them. The CDR3 loop is CASSQATGHEEGYTF. In DNA, the CDR3 is TGCGCCAGCAGCCAAGCGACGGGGCACGAAGAGGGCTACACCTTC.

For the CDR3, the DNA is TGTGCCAGCAGTTCCCTCATAGCTAGGGAGCAGTTCTTC. This sequence encodes CASSSLIAREQFF. This chain links TRBV12-3 or TRBV12-4 with TRBJ2-1; D call uncertain. CDR3 length equals 13 residues. The V gene lost 4 bases and the J gene lost 10 bases, with 14 bases spanning the gap.

The chain carries TRBV18 and TRBJ1-5; the D gene is possibly TRBD1 (5 bases). The CDR3 length is 15 residues. Germline V CDR1 and CDR2: KGHSH, LQKENI. The V end was cut by 3 bases, the J end by 5 bases, with 14 bases between. Written as DNA, the CDR3 is TGTGCCAGCTCACCGGGGACGGGCGAATATCAGCCCCAGCATTTT. Translation: CASSPGTGEYQPQHF.

In its sample, this clonotype was seen a few times. The chain combines TRBV6-6 with TRBJ1-2; no clear D gene. The CDR3 contains 17 residues. The V gene lost 0 bases and the J gene lost 6 bases, with 20 bases spanning the gap. Looked up from germline, CDR1 is MNHNY and CDR2 is SVGAGI (reference sequence). This chain's CDR3 is CASSYSRRDVEDNGYTF. CDR3 DNA sequence: TGTGCCAGCAGTTACTCGAGGAGGGATGTTGAGGATAATGGCTACACCTTC.